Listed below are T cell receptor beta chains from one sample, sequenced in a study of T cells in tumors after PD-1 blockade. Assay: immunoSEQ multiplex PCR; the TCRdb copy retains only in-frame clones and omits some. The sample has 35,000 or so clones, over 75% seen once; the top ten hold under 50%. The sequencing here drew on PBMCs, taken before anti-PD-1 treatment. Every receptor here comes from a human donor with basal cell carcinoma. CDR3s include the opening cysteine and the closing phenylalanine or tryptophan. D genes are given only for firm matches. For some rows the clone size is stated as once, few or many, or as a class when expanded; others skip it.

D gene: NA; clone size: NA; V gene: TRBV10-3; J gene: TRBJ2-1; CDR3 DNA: TGTGCCATCAGTGAGTCCGGGGGAGTGGGTAATGAGCAGTTCTTC; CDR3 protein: CAISESGGVGNEQFF
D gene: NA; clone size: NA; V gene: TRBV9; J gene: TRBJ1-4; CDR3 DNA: TGTGCCAGCAGCGTAGGTGGGTGGGCGAGTGAAAAACTGTTTTTT; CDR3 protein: CASSVGGWASEKLFF
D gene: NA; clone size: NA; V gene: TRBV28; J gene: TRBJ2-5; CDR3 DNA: TGTGCCAGCAGCCGTGAACACATTAGGGGCCAAGAGACCCAGTACTTC; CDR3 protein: CASSREHIRGQETQYF
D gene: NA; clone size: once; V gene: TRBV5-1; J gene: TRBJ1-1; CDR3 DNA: TGCGCCAGCAGCTGGGCCGGGGACATGATAACGAACACTGAAGCTTTCTTT; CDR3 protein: CASSWAGDMITNTEAFF
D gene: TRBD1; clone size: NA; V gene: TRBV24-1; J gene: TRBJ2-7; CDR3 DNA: TGTGCCACCAGTGATCCGGGACAGGGGGGTGACGAGCAGTACTTC; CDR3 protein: CATSDPGQGGDEQYF
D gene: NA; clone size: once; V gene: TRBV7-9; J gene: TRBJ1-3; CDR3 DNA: TGTGCCAGCAGCTTAGTGTCGGGGACGGTCTCTGGAAACACCATATATTTT; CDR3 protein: CASSLVSGTVSGNTIYF
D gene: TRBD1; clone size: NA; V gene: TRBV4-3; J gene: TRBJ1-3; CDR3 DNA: TGCGCCAGCAGCCAAGATAGGGACAGCTCTGGAAACACCATATATTTT; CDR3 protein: CASSQDRDSSGNTIYF
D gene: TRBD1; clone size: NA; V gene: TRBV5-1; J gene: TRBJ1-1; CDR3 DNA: TGCGCCAGCAGCTCCATTTCTACAGGGGGCACTGAAGCTTTCTTT; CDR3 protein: CASSSISTGGTEAFF
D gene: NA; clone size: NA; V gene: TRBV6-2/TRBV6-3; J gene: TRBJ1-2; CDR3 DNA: TGTGCCAGCAGCAGCCGGGGTTTCTATGGCTACACCTTC; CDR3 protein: CASSSRGFYGYTF
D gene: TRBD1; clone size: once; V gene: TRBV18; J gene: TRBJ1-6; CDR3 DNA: TGTGCCAGCTCACCAGGGACAGCCAATAAACCCCTCCACTTT; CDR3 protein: CASSPGTANKPLHF
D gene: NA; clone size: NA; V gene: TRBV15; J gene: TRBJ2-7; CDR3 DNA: TGTGCCACCAGCGGGACGGGCTCCTACGAGCAGTACTTC; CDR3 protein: CATSGTGSYEQYF
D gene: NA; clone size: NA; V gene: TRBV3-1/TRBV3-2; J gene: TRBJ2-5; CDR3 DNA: TGTGCCAGCAGCCAAGGCGGGGCGGGCCAAATTGGGACCCAGTACTTC; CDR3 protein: CASSQGGAGQIGTQYF
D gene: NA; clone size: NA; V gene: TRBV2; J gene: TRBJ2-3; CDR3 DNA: TGTGCCAGCAGTTTTAAAAGGGGGGGAACAGATACGCAGTATTTT; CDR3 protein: CASSFKRGGTDTQYF
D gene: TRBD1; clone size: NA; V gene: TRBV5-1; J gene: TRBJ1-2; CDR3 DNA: TGCGCCAGCAGCCTGGGACGTTCAGGGGGCGGTGGCTACACCTTC; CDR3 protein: CASSLGRSGGGGYTF
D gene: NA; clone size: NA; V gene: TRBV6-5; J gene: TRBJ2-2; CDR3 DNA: TGTGCCAGCATTACGGGCGTCTCGAACACCGGGGAGCTGTTTTTT; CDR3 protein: CASITGVSNTGELFF
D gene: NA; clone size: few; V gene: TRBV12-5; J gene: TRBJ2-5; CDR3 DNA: TGTGCTAGTGGTTTCCAGTTAGTGGGGCCGGGGACCCAGTACTTC; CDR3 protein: CASGFQLVGPGTQYF
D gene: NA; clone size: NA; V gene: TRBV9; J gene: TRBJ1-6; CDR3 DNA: TGTGCCAGCAGCGTAGGAGGGCCTCGGCAGAGCTCCTATAATTCACCCCTCCACTTT; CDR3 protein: CASSVGGPRQSSYNSPLHF
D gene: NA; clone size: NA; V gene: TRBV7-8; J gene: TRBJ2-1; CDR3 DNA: TGTGCCAGCAGCTTAGTCCGACTGGGGACCTACAATGAGCAGTTCTTC; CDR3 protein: CASSLVRLGTYNEQFF
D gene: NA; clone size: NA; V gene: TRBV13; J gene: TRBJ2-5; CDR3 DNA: TGTGCCAGCAGCTTTGGAGAGACCCAGTACTTC; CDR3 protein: CASSFGETQYF
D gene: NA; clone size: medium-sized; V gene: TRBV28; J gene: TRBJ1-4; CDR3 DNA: TGTGCCAGCAGTCCCTACCGACGGGCCAGGGAAGGCGAAAAACTGTTTTTT; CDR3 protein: CASSPYRRAREGEKLFF
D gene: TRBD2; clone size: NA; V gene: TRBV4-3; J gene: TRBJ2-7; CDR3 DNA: TGCGCCAGCAGCCTGGGACGGGGGGCCTACGAGCAGTACTTC; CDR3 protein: CASSLGRGAYEQYF
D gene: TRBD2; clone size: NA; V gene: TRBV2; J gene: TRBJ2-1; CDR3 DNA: TGTGCCAGCAGTTTGACTAGCGGGAGCCTCTCCTACAATGAGCAGTTCTTC; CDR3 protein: CASSLTSGSLSYNEQFF
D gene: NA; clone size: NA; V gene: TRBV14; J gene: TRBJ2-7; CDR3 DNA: TGTGCCAGCAGCCAAGGGGCCCTAGACCTAGGGGAGCAGTACTTC; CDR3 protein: CASSQGALDLGEQYF
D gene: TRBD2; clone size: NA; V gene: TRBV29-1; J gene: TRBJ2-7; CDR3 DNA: TGCAGCGTCCGTCTAGCGGTGAGCCACGAGCAGTACTTC; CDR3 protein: CSVRLAVSHEQYF
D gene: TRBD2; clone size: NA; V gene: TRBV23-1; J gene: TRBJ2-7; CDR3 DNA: TGCGCCAGCAAAGGGAGGGACCCGGGGTACGAGCAGTACTTC; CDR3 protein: CASKGRDPGYEQYF
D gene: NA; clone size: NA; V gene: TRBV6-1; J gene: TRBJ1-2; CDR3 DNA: TGTGCCAGCAGTGAAAGCCGGGACCATGGCTACACCTTC; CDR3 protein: CASSESRDHGYTF
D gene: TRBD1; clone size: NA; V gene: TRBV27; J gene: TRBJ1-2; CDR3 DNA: TGTGCCAGCAGTCCCGGGACAGGGAATAATGGCTACACCTTC; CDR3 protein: CASSPGTGNNGYTF
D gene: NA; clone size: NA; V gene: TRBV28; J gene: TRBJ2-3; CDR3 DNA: TGTGCCAGCCCTCCGGGACAAACAAGCACAGATACGCAGTATTTT; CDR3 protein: CASPPGQTSTDTQYF
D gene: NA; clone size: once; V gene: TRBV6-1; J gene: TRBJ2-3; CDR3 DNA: TGTGCCAGCAGTGAAGAGAGGGGAAGAGATACGCAGTATTTT; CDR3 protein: CASSEERGRDTQYF
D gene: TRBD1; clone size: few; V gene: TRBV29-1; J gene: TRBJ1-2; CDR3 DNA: TGCAGCGTAAGGACAGGGGGCAGCTATGGCTACACCTTC; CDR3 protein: CSVRTGGSYGYTF
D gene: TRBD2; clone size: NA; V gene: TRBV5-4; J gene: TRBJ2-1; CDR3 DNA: TGTGCCAGCAGCGTAGCGGGAGGGCTATACAATGAGCAGTTCTTC; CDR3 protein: CASSVAGGLYNEQFF
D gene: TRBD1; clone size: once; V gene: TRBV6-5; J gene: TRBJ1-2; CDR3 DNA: TGTGCCAGCCGACAGGGGGCTGGTTATGGCTACACCTTC; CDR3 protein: CASRQGAGYGYTF